This entry lists 13 T cell receptor beta chains sequenced from one sample in a study of Graves' ophthalmopathy and Graves' hyperthyroidism. Amplification from RNA transcripts yielded the TCR beta CDR3 regions. Scientists carried out first-round RT-PCR using HTBI primers and then a second-round multiplex PCR. TCRdb called the multiplex PCR reads again in MiXCR, with one record for every CDR3 protein. The table has over a million distinct CDR3 sequences, about 40% seen once. The sequenced material came from peripheral blood or thyroid tissue (not recorded which). Source of these receptors: an adult man with Graves' hyperthyroidism.

This clonotype was seen a single time. The rearrangement links TRBV2 to TRBJ2-2, with a tentative D call TRBD1 (6 bases). This CDR3 comprises 17 residues. CDR1 and CDR2 from the germline V gene are SNHLY and FYNNEI. V lost 7 bases and J lost 1, with 19 bases in between. CDR3 sequence reads: CASIPQWDKMNTGELFF. For the CDR3, the DNA is TGTGCCAGCATCCCTCAGTGGGACAAGATGAACACCGGGGAGCTGTTTTTT.

This clonotype was seen only a few times. This chain links TRBV6-5 with TRBJ1-5; D is uncertain. V lost 5 bases, J lost 6 bases, and 14 bases lay in between. Germline-derived CDR1 and CDR2 are MNHEY and SVGAGI. The CDR3 runs to 14 residues. The CDR3 reads CASSLSLGRQPQHF. The CDR3 region has the DNA TGTGCCAGCAGTCTCTCCTTGGGCCGTCAGCCCCAGCATTTT.

Ten or more counts support this clonotype. V is TRBV11-2 and J is TRBJ2-2; 7 bases agree with TRBD1. The CDR3 runs 16 residues. V was clipped by 4 bases and J by 1 base; unmatched bases: 6. Looked up from germline, CDR1 is SGHAT and CDR2 is FQNNGV. CDR3 nucleotides: TGTGCCAGCAGCTCAAGACAGGGATGGAACACCGGGGAGCTGTTTTTT. Protein: CASSSRQGWNTGELFF.

V gene TRBV19 combines with J gene TRBJ2-6; no reliable D call. V was shortened by 11 bases and J by 0 bases, with 8 bases between the two germline ends. The CDR3 runs 13 residues. The V gene's germline CDR1 is LNHDA and CDR2 SQIVND (reference sequence). This chain's CDR3 is CAGAVSGANVLTF. The CDR3 DNA is TGTGCCGGCGCGGTCTCTGGGGCCAACGTCCTGACTTTC.

The table lists this clonotype with many counts. J is TRBJ1-2 and V is TRBV6-5; weak D call: TRBD1 (5 bases). Germline values: CDR1 MNHEY, CDR2 SVGAGI. Between the trimmed V and J ends, which lost 2 bases and 8 bases, there was a span of 9 bases. The CDR3 is 12 residues long. The CDR3 protein is CASSYGGSGYTF. The CDR3 bases are TGTGCCAGCAGTTACGGGGGAAGCGGCTACACCTTC.

The V call is TRBV5-6, the J call TRBJ2-7; 9 nucleotides match TRBD2. CDR3 length: 16 amino acids. The germline gives CDR1 SGHDT, CDR2 YYEEEE. Trimming took 1 base from V and 4 from J; bases not matched to a gene: 9. CDR3 region: CASSLSPTSGGYEQYF. CDR3 DNA: TGTGCCAGCAGCTTGTCCCCGACTAGCGGAGGGTACGAGCAGTACTTC. Full variable domain (rest looked up from reference TRBV5-6 and TRBJ2-7): DAGVTQSPTHLIKTRGQQVTLRCSPKSGHDTVSWYQQALGQGPQFIFQYYEEEERQRGNFPDRFSGHQFPNYSSELNVNALLLGDSALYLCASSLSPTSGGYEQYFGPGTRLTVT.

There are a few counts of this clonotype. V is TRBV7-6 and J is TRBJ2-2, with D possibly TRBD1 on 5 matching bases. Germline CDR1 is SGHVS and CDR2 is FNYEAQ. This CDR3 is 15 amino acids long. With 2 bases removed from V and 5 bases from J, the gap between germline ends came to 12 bases. CDR3 nucleotide sequence: TGTGCCAGCAGCTTACAGGGCGTCGGTACCGGGGAGCTGTTTTTT. Its protein is CASSLQGVGTGELFF.

As for this clonotype: One end of the junction varies from germline; a read error may be responsible. The chain is built from TRBV9 and TRBJ2-6; 7 bases fit TRBD2. From germline, CDR1 is SGDLS and CDR2 YYNGEE. The CDR3 spans 13 residues. CDR3 protein: CASSVGGGNVLTF. CDR3 nucleotide sequence: TGTGCCAGCAGCGTAGGCGGGGGCAACGTCCTGACTTTC.

This sequence joins TRBV12-3 or TRBV12-4 and TRBJ2-5; D remains ambiguous. Between the trimmed V and J ends, which lost 3 bases and 7 bases, there was a span of 24 bases. This CDR3 comprises 17 residues. The CDR3 loop is CASSFIGLNWMGLTQYF. The DNA of the CDR3 is TGTGCCAGCAGTTTCATTGGTCTGAACTGGATGGGGTTGACCCAGTACTTC.

The chain carries TRBV27 and TRBJ1-5; 9 bases map to TRBD1. The germline V gene encodes CDR1 MNHEY and CDR2 SMNVEV (reference sequence). This CDR3 has 18 amino acids. V shed 6 bases, J shed 0 bases, and the junction held 12 bases outside the gene matches. The CDR3 sequence: CASSNLFGTGSSNQPQHF. CDR3 nucleotides: TGTGCCAGCAGCAATCTATTTGGGACAGGGTCTAGCAATCAGCCCCAGCATTTT.

With respect to this clonotype: One base away lies a much larger clone, so this may be a sequencing read error. The genes are TRBV2 and TRBJ1-1; no reliable D call. Per germline, CDR1 SNHLY and CDR2 FYNNEI. The CDR3 totals 11 residues. The CDR3 loop is CASGDSTEAFF. CDR3 nucleotide sequence: TGTGCCAGCGGTGATAGCACTGAAGCTTTCTTT.

The V call is TRBV6-9, the J call TRBJ1-3, with a weak D call TRBD1 (6 bases). The CDR3 spans 16 residues. V lost 5 bases and J lost 3, with 17 bases in between. Germline lookup yields CDR1 MNHGY and CDR2 SVAAGI. CDR3: CASSPSAGAYGNTIYF. The DNA for the CDR3 is TGTGCCAGCAGTCCATCGGCAGGGGCTTATGGAAACACCATATATTTT.

This clonotype was counted at least ten times. The V gene is TRBV7-2, the J gene TRBJ1-3; TRBD1 agrees at 8 bases. With V trimmed by 10 bases and J by 4 bases, 6 bases remained unmatched. This CDR3 has 13 amino acids. Germline values: CDR1 SGHTA, CDR2 FQGNSA. CDR3 in DNA: TGTGCCATCTCCGGACAGGGCGGAAACACCATATATTTT. Translated, it gives CAISGQGGNTIYF.